The 19 T cell receptor beta chains below come from one sample, sequenced in a study of cytomegalovirus exposure and HLA in healthy donors. PCR amplification relied on 60 Vbeta primers (plus 13 Jbeta primers). Sequencing was performed with immunoSEQ multiplex PCR; in TCRdb, only in-frame clones are kept and a portion is missing. Recorded for this sample: some 72,000 clones. Source material: PBMCs. These TCRs come from a man between 35 and 55 years old in good health and CMV-seronegative.

V is TRBV7-2 and J is TRBJ2-1; 8 bases line up with TRBD2. CDR3 length equals 14 residues. The trim removed 3 bases at V and 5 bases at J, leaving 3 bases unmatched. Germline V gene sequence: CDR1 SGHTA, CDR2 FQGNSA. The CDR3, as DNA: TGTGCCAGCAGCTTGAAGCGGGAGAACAATGAGCAGTTCTTC. It specifies CASSLKRENNEQFF.

The V and J genes are TRBV4-1 and TRBJ2-3; 11 bases line up with TRBD2. The trim removed 0 bases at V and 5 bases at J, leaving 10 bases unmatched. The CDR3 spans 18 residues. Germline V CDR1 and CDR2: MGHRA, YSYEKL. This CDR3 reads CASSQEKISGGDLDTQYF. Here the CDR3 DNA reads TGCGCCAGCAGCCAAGAGAAGATTAGCGGGGGGGATCTAGATACGCAGTATTTT.

The rearrangement links TRBV7-2 to TRBJ2-7; tentatively, D is TRBD2 (6 bases). Trimming took 5 bases from V and 3 from J, leaving 20 bases between them. Germline CDR1 is SGHTA and CDR2 is FQGNSA. The length of the CDR3 is 16 residues. CDR3 protein: CASSVRLGSTHYEQYF. CDR3 bases: TGTGCCAGCAGCGTTAGACTCGGGAGCACCCACTACGAGCAGTACTTC.

For the CDR3, the DNA is TGTGCCACCAGCAGACGCTCGGTGAGCGTAATGAACACTGAAGCTTTCTTT. The encoded protein is CATSRRSVSVMNTEAFF. V gene TRBV15 combines with J gene TRBJ1-1, with no clear D. Trimming took off 2 bases at V and 0 bases at J, with 16 bases between the two ends. The CDR3 contains 17 residues. Germline CDR1 and CDR2: LNHNV and YYDKDF (reference sequence).

V usage is TRBV4-3 and J usage is TRBJ1-1; D remains ambiguous. Germline CDR1 reads LGHNA; CDR2 reads YSLEER. Deletions cut 4 bases from V and 2 bases from J, with 14 bases between. This CDR3 has 15 amino acids. In DNA, the CDR3 is TGCGCCAGCAGCCCGGGGAGGGCGTCCAACACTGAAGCTTTCTTT. Translated, it gives CASSPGRASNTEAFF.

This chain connects TRBV19 to TRBJ1-2; TRBD1 agrees at 10 bases. In germline, CDR1 is LNHDA, CDR2 SQIVND (reference sequence). The CDR3 contains 13 residues. The V gene end was trimmed by 10 bases and the J gene end by 8 bases; junction bases not matched to a gene: 10. The CDR3 protein is CATTRDRGAGYTF. The CDR3, as DNA: TGTGCCACTACTCGGGACAGGGGCGCCGGCTACACCTTC.

The V gene is TRBV4-3, the J gene TRBJ1-3; D uncertain. The CDR3 covers 16 residues. Trimming cost V 3 bases and J 0 bases, with 12 bases left between them. Germline V gene data show CDR1 as LGHNA and CDR2 as YSLEER. CDR3 protein: CASSQSRWASGNTIYF. CDR3 nucleotide sequence: TGCGCCAGCAGCCAGTCTCGATGGGCCTCTGGAAACACCATATATTTT.

This chain joins TRBV4-2 and TRBJ2-2; TRBD2 agrees at 8 bases. Germline CDR1 and CDR2: LGHNA and YNFKEQ. Trimming removed 1 base from V and 3 bases from J; junction bases left unmatched: 7. There are 17 residues in the CDR3. The CDR3 reads CASSQGPAGVYTGELFF. The CDR3 DNA sequence: TGTGCCAGCAGCCAAGGGCCAGCGGGGGTTTACACCGGGGAGCTGTTTTTT.

This chain links TRBV5-8 with TRBJ1-1, with 9 bases that match TRBD1. CDR3 size: 14 residues. The germline gives CDR1 SGHTS, CDR2 YDEGEE. V trimming: 6 bases; J trimming: 4 bases; junction bases outside the gene matches: 7. The CDR3 here is CASTRDRAGTEAFF. DNA for the CDR3: TGTGCCAGCACCAGGGACAGGGCGGGCACTGAAGCTTTCTTT.

This chain connects TRBV4-3 to TRBJ2-3; maybe TRBD2 (6 bases). This CDR3 has 17 residues. The V gene's germline CDR1 is LGHNA and CDR2 YSLEER. V was shortened by 4 bases and J by 3 bases, with 20 bases between the two germline ends. DNA for the CDR3: TGCGCCAGCAGCCGGCGACAAAGCGGGCCCCTGACAGATACGCAGTATTTT. It translates to CASSRRQSGPLTDTQYF.

The J gene is TRBJ2-1, the V gene TRBV4-3; 7 bases fit TRBD2. Looked up from germline, CDR1 is LGHNA and CDR2 is YSLEER. Trimming at V came to 4 bases and at J to 0 bases, leaving 3 bases not matched to a gene. CDR3 length: 15 residues. The CDR3 coding sequence is TGCGCCAGCAGCCTTCCGGGGGGCTCCTACAATGAGCAGTTCTTC. It is translated as CASSLPGGSYNEQFF.

V gene TRBV19 combines with J gene TRBJ1-5; D perhaps matches TRBD1 (6 bases). The ends were cut back, 0 bases at V and 6 bases at J, with 9 bases in the middle. The CDR3 consists of 14 residues. Looked up from germline, CDR1 is LNHDA and CDR2 is SQIVND (reference sequence). The DNA for the CDR3 is TGTGCCAGTAGTATAGAACAGGGAAGTCAGCCCCAGCATTTT. It specifies CASSIEQGSQPQHF. Variable domain in full (rest from reference TRBV19 and TRBJ1-5): DGGITQSPKYLFRKEGQNVTLSCEQNLNHDAMYWYRQDPGQGLRLIYYSQIVNDFQKGDIAEGYSVSREKKESFPLTVTSAQKNPTAFYLCASSIEQGSQPQHFGDGTRLSIL.

CDR3 nucleotide sequence: TGCGCCAGCAGCTTGGCGGGGGACAGGGTTAATTCACCCCTCCACTTT. This gives the protein CASSLAGDRVNSPLHF. This chain connects TRBV5-1 to TRBJ1-6; 9 bases agree with TRBD1. This CDR3 has 16 residues. V dropped 0 bases and J dropped 6; count of bases not matched to a gene: 4. Germline V gene sequence: CDR1 SGHRS, CDR2 YFSETQ.

This chain uses TRBV5-4 with TRBJ1-1; the D is unclear. The V and J ends lost 5 bases and 1 base respectively, with 12 bases between them. Germline V gene lookup returns CDR1 SGHNT and CDR2 YYREEE (reference sequence). The CDR3 is made up of 14 amino acids. The CDR3 loop reads CASRTTASNTEAFF. Here the CDR3 DNA reads TGTGCCAGCAGGACAACAGCATCGAACACTGAAGCTTTCTTT.

The rearrangement links TRBV18 to TRBJ1-2; the D gene is possibly TRBD1 (5 bases). The germline gives CDR1 KGHSH, CDR2 LQKENI. V was pared by 2 bases and J by 2 bases, with 18 bases between. The CDR3 extends over 17 amino acids. CDR3 nucleotide sequence: TGTGCCAGCTCACCAAACGCGGGGGGGACTACAAACTATGGCTACACCTTC. Its protein product is CASSPNAGGTTNYGYTF.

V usage is TRBV30 and J usage is TRBJ1-1; 8 bases agree with TRBD1. Trimming took 7 bases from V and 0 from J; bases not matched to a gene: 4. The germline V gene has CDR1 GTSNPN and CDR2 SVGIG (reference sequence). The CDR3 is 13 residues long. The CDR3 DNA is TGTGCCTCTAGACAGGGGCTGAACACTGAAGCTTTCTTT. Translation: CASRQGLNTEAFF.

The V gene is TRBV7-9, the J gene TRBJ2-1; 7 nucleotides match TRBD1. V gave up 3 bases and J gave up 4 bases; unmatched junction bases: 15. The CDR3 totals 18 residues. The germline gives CDR1 SEHNR, CDR2 FQNEAQ (reference sequence). CDR3: CASSFGTDTGWRYNEQFF. CDR3 coding DNA: TGTGCCAGCAGCTTTGGGACAGATACAGGTTGGAGGTACAATGAGCAGTTCTTC.

This chain links TRBV15 with TRBJ2-5, with 8 bases matching TRBD2. Losses at the gene ends were 4 bases for V and 4 bases for J; bases not matched to a gene: 2. This CDR3 is built from 13 residues. Germline V lookup: CDR1 LNHNV, CDR2 YYDKDF (reference sequence). The CDR3 spells CATSTGGPETQYF. The CDR3 region has the DNA TGTGCCACCAGCACGGGGGGGCCAGAGACCCAGTACTTC. The full variable domain, with the rest looked up from reference TRBV15 and TRBJ2-5, is DAMVIQNPRYQVTQFGKPVTLSCSQTLNHNVMYWYQQKSSQAPKLLFHYYDKDFNNEADTPDNFQSRRPNTSFCFLDIRSPGLGDTAMYLCATSTGGPETQYFGPGTRLLVL.

The chain uses TRBV10-3 and TRBJ2-1, with 10 bases matching TRBD2. The CDR3 extends over 14 amino acids. The V gene end was trimmed by 8 bases and the J gene end by 7 bases; junction bases not matched to a gene: 8. CDR1 is ENHRY and CDR2 is SYGVKD in the germline V gene. The CDR3 protein is CAISPAGGLNEQFF. The CDR3 coding sequence is TGTGCCATCTCCCCAGCGGGGGGGTTGAATGAGCAGTTCTTC.